The subject of this entry is one T cell receptor beta chain. This entry belongs to a study of blood T cells in healthy people across ages. The authors ran a second PCR of roughly 7 to 11 cycles using a sample-barcoded 5' primer and a J-beta primer mix. TCRdb independently ran MiXCR on the 5' RACE reads; one entry per CDR3 protein. The sample has more than 700,000 distinct CDR3 sequences; about 42% are singletons. Each sample used at least 6.5 million PBMCs. Germline CDR1 is MNHEY and CDR2 is SVGAGI. CDR3 length: 15 residues. With V trimmed by 5 bases and J by 3 bases, 4 bases remained unmatched. This clonotype was sampled from a man of 80 years or more in good health. The sample consisted of blood. V is TRBV6-5 and J is TRBJ2-1, with 10 bases aligning to TRBD2. The CDR3, as DNA: TGTGCCAGCAGTAGCGGGAGGGTGGTCTACAATGAGCAGTTCTTC. It yields the protein CASSSGRVVYNEQFF.